This paragraph reports one T cell receptor (delta chain). The protein TCRdb lists belongs to a much larger clone and differs from this DNA's translation at residue 6, which points to a read error; the protein shown is made from the DNA. These data come from a study of gamma delta lymphoproliferative disorders and STAT genes. V shed 2 bases, J shed 3 bases, and the junction held 13 bases outside the gene matches. This CDR3 region has 16 residues. Germline CDR1 is TVYSNPD and CDR2 is GDNSRS (reference sequence). TCRdb reanalyzed the multiplex PCR reads using CATT. Seen here are 950 to 1,300 delta-chain clones, around 2% observed once, and the top ten hold approximately 90%. Sequencing used genomic DNA taken from PBMCs of patients and controls.

The origin of this receptor is a human donor in good health. The chain is built from TRDV3 and TRDJ1; TRDD3 agrees at 9 bases. The source material was blood. CDR3 sequence: CAFSSRGIPISDKLIF. The CDR3 nucleotides read TGTGCCTTTTCTTCCCGGGGGATACCCATCTCCGATAAACTCATCTTT.